These T cell receptor beta chains were read from a single sample in a study of blood T cell repertoires in COVID-19. Sequenced by immunoSEQ multiplex PCR; TCRdb stores in-frame clones only, minus some. The sample shows under 200,000 clones, about 83% of them seen only once. The sample consisted of PBMCs or T cells enriched from blood (not recorded which). These receptors came from a woman in her twenties or thirties who had been exposed to COVID-19. Each CDR3 is given with its conserved first and last residue. The order of the fields is D gene, V gene, J gene, clone size, CDR3 DNA, CDR3 protein. The D gene is left open where the match is weak. Clone size appears in some rows only: once, few, many, or a class for an expanded clone.

D: TRBD1; V: TRBV3-1/TRBV3-2; J: TRBJ1-1; size: .; DNA: TGTGCCAGCAGTCGGACAGGCACCAACACTGAAGCTTTCTTT; CDR3: CASSRTGTNTEAFF
D: .; V: TRBV19; J: TRBJ2-7; size: once; DNA: TGTGCCAGTAGTACGGACTCCCAGAGCTCCTACGAGCAGTACTTC; CDR3: CASSTDSQSSYEQYF
D: TRBD1; V: TRBV13; J: TRBJ1-2; size: .; DNA: TGTGCCAGCAGCTTAGGCCCCCCGACAGGGGGCGCAAACTATGGCTACACCTTC; CDR3: CASSLGPPTGGANYGYTF
D: .; V: TRBV6-4; J: TRBJ1-1; size: .; DNA: TGTGCCAGCAGTGACTCCGGGGGAGAGGGTGAAGCTTTCTTT; CDR3: CASSDSGGEGEAFF
D: .; V: TRBV10-3; J: TRBJ1-6; size: .; DNA: TGTGCCATCAGTGTAGAGGGCGACTATAATTCACCCCTCCACTTT; CDR3: CAISVEGDYNSPLHF
D: TRBD2; V: TRBV7-2; J: TRBJ2-3; size: .; DNA: TGTGCCAGCAGCCGCTCTAGCGGGGAGGCAGATACGCAGTATTTT; CDR3: CASSRSSGEADTQYF
D: .; V: TRBV12-3/TRBV12-4; J: TRBJ2-3; size: .; DNA: TGTGCCAGCAGACCTATTAACACAGATACGCAGTATTTT; CDR3: CASRPINTDTQYF
D: .; V: TRBV2; J: TRBJ1-1; size: .; DNA: TGTGCCAGCAGCATGAACACTGAAGCTTTCTTT; CDR3: CASSMNTEAFF
D: TRBD2; V: TRBV10-3; J: TRBJ2-3; size: few; DNA: TGTGCCATCAGTGACCCGACTAGCGGTGACACAGATACGCAGTATTTT; CDR3: CAISDPTSGDTDTQYF
D: .; V: TRBV3-1/TRBV3-2; J: TRBJ2-5; size: .; DNA: TGTGCCAGCAGCCAAACCGGGACTTGGGAGACCCAGTACTTC; CDR3: CASSQTGTWETQYF
D: TRBD1; V: TRBV5-1; J: TRBJ1-3; size: .; DNA: TGCGCCAGCAGCTTGACAGGGGAGGGAAACACCATATATTTT; CDR3: CASSLTGEGNTIYF
D: .; V: TRBV5-4; J: TRBJ2-5; size: .; DNA: TGTGCCAGCAGCTTGAAAAGCGGGCCGAAACAAGAGACCCAGTACTTC; CDR3: CASSLKSGPKQETQYF
D: .; V: TRBV10-1; J: TRBJ1-2; size: .; DNA: TGCGCCAGCAGTGAGTCGAACCAGAACCTTAATGGCTACACCTTC; CDR3: CASSESNQNLNGYTF
D: TRBD1; V: TRBV2; J: TRBJ1-6; size: .; DNA: TGTGCCAGCGGGACAGGGGGATGGAATTCACCCCTCCACTTT; CDR3: CASGTGGWNSPLHF
D: TRBD2; V: TRBV5-6; J: TRBJ2-5; size: .; DNA: TGTGCCAGCAGCTTGGGCGGGAGGGGGCCCCAAGAGACCCAGTACTTC; CDR3: CASSLGGRGPQETQYF
D: TRBD1; V: TRBV25-1; J: TRBJ2-7; size: once; DNA: TGTGCCAGCAGTGGTCAACCAGACAGGGGGCGGGATTCTTACGAGCAGTACTTC; CDR3: CASSGQPDRGRDSYEQYF
D: .; V: TRBV4-3; J: TRBJ2-7; size: few; DNA: TGCGCCAGCAGCCAAGGTGACAGCTCCTACGAGCAGTACTTC; CDR3: CASSQGDSSYEQYF
D: TRBD1; V: TRBV6-5; J: TRBJ2-7; size: .; DNA: TGTGCCAGCAGTTACTCGCCGGGACAGGGCCCCCACGAGCAGTACTTC; CDR3: CASSYSPGQGPHEQYF
D: .; V: TRBV9; J: TRBJ1-4; size: few; DNA: TGTGCCAGCAGCGTAAGGTCAGGAAATAATGAAAAACTGTTTTTT; CDR3: CASSVRSGNNEKLFF
D: TRBD2; V: TRBV2; J: TRBJ2-7; size: .; DNA: TGTGCCAGCAGCGGGGCGGGGGGGCGCTACGAGCAGTACTTC; CDR3: CASSGAGGRYEQYF
D: TRBD1; V: TRBV2; J: TRBJ1-4; size: .; DNA: TGTGCCAGCAGTCTCTTTCGGGACAGGGTTGAAAAACTGTTTTTT; CDR3: CASSLFRDRVEKLFF
D: .; V: TRBV12-3/TRBV12-4; J: TRBJ1-3; size: .; DNA: TGTGCCAGCAGTGCCTCACGTCAGGGGATATATTTT; CDR3: CASSASRQGIYF
D: .; V: TRBV18; J: TRBJ2-7; size: .; DNA: TGTGCCAGCTCACCAGATAACAATTCCTACGAGCAGTACTTC; CDR3: CASSPDNNSYEQYF
D: .; V: TRBV12-3/TRBV12-4; J: TRBJ1-1; size: .; DNA: TGTGCCAGCAGTTTACGGGTGAACACTGAAGCTTTCTTT; CDR3: CASSLRVNTEAFF
D: TRBD1; V: TRBV7-2; J: TRBJ1-1; size: .; DNA: TGTGCCAGCAGCGCGGACAGGCTCCTCGGTGAAGCTTTCTTT; CDR3: CASSADRLLGEAFF
D: TRBD1; V: TRBV9; J: TRBJ1-3; size: .; DNA: TGTGCCAGCAGCCGAACAGGGGAATCTGGAAACACCATATATTTT; CDR3: CASSRTGESGNTIYF
D: TRBD2; V: TRBV5-1; J: TRBJ2-1; size: .; DNA: TGCGCCAGCAGCTTTAGCGGGGGGGAACGGGAGCAGTTCTTC; CDR3: CASSFSGGEREQFF
D: .; V: TRBV9; J: TRBJ1-5; size: .; DNA: TGTGCCAGCAGCGCCGGTTCGGGTCAGCCCCAGCATTTT; CDR3: CASSAGSGQPQHF
D: TRBD1; V: TRBV4-1; J: TRBJ2-7; size: .; DNA: TGCGCCAGCAGCCAAACCGGGACAGAAGACGAGCAGTACTTC; CDR3: CASSQTGTEDEQYF
D: .; V: TRBV6-5; J: TRBJ1-1; size: few; DNA: TGTGCCAGCAGTCCCGGGGGGGGGTCTGTCACTGAAGCTTTCTTT; CDR3: CASSPGGGSVTEAFF
D: .; V: TRBV19; J: TRBJ1-1; size: .; DNA: TGTGCCAGTAGTATCGCGGGGGGGAGCACTGAAGCTTTCTTT; CDR3: CASSIAGGSTEAFF
D: .; V: TRBV19; J: TRBJ1-1; size: .; DNA: TGTGCCAGTAGTATCCAGGGGCTAGGCGCTGAAGCTTTCTTT; CDR3: CASSIQGLGAEAFF
D: TRBD1; V: TRBV18; J: TRBJ2-1; size: .; DNA: TGTGCCAGCTCACTGTCAGTAGGACAGGGACAGGGTGAGCAGTTCTTC; CDR3: CASSLSVGQGQGEQFF
D: .; V: TRBV6-6; J: TRBJ2-1; size: .; DNA: TGTGCCAGCAGACGACGCGGGTACAATGAGCAGTTCTTC; CDR3: CASRRRGYNEQFF
D: TRBD1; V: TRBV19; J: TRBJ1-1; size: .; DNA: TGTGCCAGTAGTACCGAGGGACAGCGTTTCTTGAACACTGAAGCTTTCTTT; CDR3: CASSTEGQRFLNTEAFF
D: TRBD2; V: TRBV5-5; J: TRBJ2-1; size: .; DNA: TGTGCCAGCAGCTATTTCCCTAGCGGGGGGAATGAGCAGTTCTTC; CDR3: CASSYFPSGGNEQFF
D: .; V: TRBV30; J: TRBJ1-6; size: .; DNA: TGTGCCTGGAGTCCTGATGGCAATTCACCCCTCCACTTT; CDR3: CAWSPDGNSPLHF
D: .; V: TRBV7-9; J: TRBJ2-3; size: .; DNA: TGTGCCAGCAGCTCAATTGGGCGTGTTAGCACAGATACGCAGTATTTT; CDR3: CASSSIGRVSTDTQYF
D: .; V: TRBV2; J: TRBJ1-1; size: .; DNA: TGTGCCAGCAGGGACAGTATAATGAACACTGAAGCTTTCTTT; CDR3: CASRDSIMNTEAFF
D: .; V: TRBV27; J: TRBJ2-7; size: .; DNA: TGTGCCAGCAGTGTGGCAGGGTCTAGTCTTTACGAGCAGTACTTC; CDR3: CASSVAGSSLYEQYF
D: .; V: TRBV30; J: TRBJ1-2; size: .; DNA: TGTGCCTGGGGGTACGGGGGAGGTCCCGCTGGTGGCTACACCTTC; CDR3: CAWGYGGGPAGGYTF
D: TRBD1; V: TRBV6-5; J: TRBJ2-5; size: .; DNA: TGTGCCAGCAGTTCGTCGACAGGGTACCAAGAGACCCAGTACTTC; CDR3: CASSSSTGYQETQYF
D: TRBD1; V: TRBV4-3; J: TRBJ1-3; size: .; DNA: TGCGCCAGCAGCCTGGGGACAGGACCTGGAAACACCATATATTTT; CDR3: CASSLGTGPGNTIYF
D: TRBD2; V: TRBV11-2; J: TRBJ2-7; size: .; DNA: TGTGCCAGCAGCCCCCTGAAAGGACTAGCGGGAGCCTACGAGCAGTACTTC; CDR3: CASSPLKGLAGAYEQYF
D: .; V: TRBV29-1; J: TRBJ1-5; size: few; DNA: TGCAGCGTTGTGGGGGGAGGTAATCAGCCCCAGCATTTT; CDR3: CSVVGGGNQPQHF
D: .; V: TRBV7-6; J: TRBJ1-1; size: .; DNA: TGTGCCAGCAGTCCCCTAGAGGGGGGGCGAGCTTTCTTT; CDR3: CASSPLEGGRAFF
D: TRBD1; V: TRBV5-1; J: TRBJ2-2; size: .; DNA: TGCGCCAGTTGCGGAGGACAGGGGGCGATCGGGGAGCTGTTTTTT; CDR3: CASCGGQGAIGELFF
D: TRBD1; V: TRBV6-5; J: TRBJ2-5; size: many; DNA: TGTGCCAGCAGTTGGGACAGAACACAAACCCAGTACTTC; CDR3: CASSWDRTQTQYF
D: .; V: TRBV3-1/TRBV3-2; J: TRBJ1-5; size: .; DNA: TGTGCCAGCAGCTATGACAGCACCACGCCCCAGCATTTT; CDR3: CASSYDSTTPQHF
D: TRBD1; V: TRBV27; J: TRBJ1-3; size: few; DNA: TGTGCCAGCCAAGGGGGCTTAGATTTT; CDR3: CASQGGLDF
D: TRBD2; V: TRBV2; J: TRBJ2-5; size: .; DNA: TGTGCCAGCAGTGACCGCGGGGCGGGAGACCAAGAGACCCAGTACTTC; CDR3: CASSDRGAGDQETQYF
D: .; V: TRBV5-8; J: TRBJ2-6; size: .; DNA: TGTGCCAGCAGCTTGCGTCGCTCTGGGGCCAACGTCCTGACTTTC; CDR3: CASSLRRSGANVLTF
D: TRBD2; V: TRBV5-1; J: TRBJ2-3; size: .; DNA: TGCGCCAGCAGCTTGGCCATTAGCGGGGGGTCAGATACGCAGTATTTT; CDR3: CASSLAISGGSDTQYF
D: .; V: TRBV2; J: TRBJ2-5; size: .; DNA: TGTGCCAGCAGTGAGAACAGCCAACGGGGAGAGACCCAGTACTTC; CDR3: CASSENSQRGETQYF
D: TRBD1; V: TRBV5-6; J: TRBJ2-4; size: .; DNA: TGTGCCAGCAGCTTGGGTGCGACAGGGGCCGTTTTTGACATTCAGTACTTC; CDR3: CASSLGATGAVFDIQYF
D: TRBD2; V: TRBV6-2/TRBV6-3; J: TRBJ2-5; size: .; DNA: TGTGCCAGCAGTTTTGGAGAGCGGGGGGTCTACCAAGAGACCCAGTACTTC; CDR3: CASSFGERGVYQETQYF
D: .; V: TRBV4-3; J: TRBJ1-2; size: .; DNA: TGCGCCAGCAGCCAAGATGGCAGGGCTAATGGCTACACCTTC; CDR3: CASSQDGRANGYTF